This T cell receptor beta chain came from a study of CD8 T cells in Susac syndrome. Study information: Patients with Susac syndrome were therapy-naive, taking corticosteroids, with some also receiving intravenous immunoglobulin, or taking intravenous immunoglobulin alone at the time their blood was drawn.

An input of about 0.45 to 1 ug of RNA was subjected to reverse transcription using random hexamers. A single record per CDR3 protein comes from TCRdb applying MiXCR to the immunoSEQ multiplex PCR reads. The table records about 120,000 distinct CDR3 sequences, under 96% of them present only once. J was trimmed by 6 bases and V by 1 base; bases with no gene match: 6. The CDR3 totals 14 residues. CDR1 is SNHLY, CDR2 FYNNEI, per germline. Patients with Susac syndrome fulfilled recently defined diagnostic criteria for definite or probable disease. This sequence joins TRBV2 and TRBJ2-7; 7 bases agree with TRBD1. The clonotype originates from a human donor with Susac syndrome. Sequenced input: CD4+ T cells from PBMCs. This chain's CDR3 is CASSEGTGPAEQYF. CDR3 coding DNA: TGTGCCAGCAGTGAAGGGACAGGTCCCGCCGAGCAGTACTTC. The full variable domain, rest sourced from reference TRBV2 and TRBJ2-7, is EPEVTQTPSHQVTQMGQEVILRCVPISNHLYFYWYRQILGQKVEFLVSFYNNEISEKSEIFDDQFSVERPDGSNFTLKIRSTKLEDSAMYFCASSEGTGPAEQYFGPGTRLTVT.